This entry describes one T cell receptor beta chain. Assay used: immunoSEQ multiplex PCR; TCRdb lists only in-frame clones, some missing. The sample carries 170,000 or so clones, around 63% recorded once. The source of the sample is a study of shared clonotypes between healthy human individuals. The germline V gene has CDR1 MDHEN and CDR2 SYDVKM. The CDR3 loop spans 14 amino acids. The junction had 7 bases not matched to a gene; V was cut back by 5 bases and J by 5 bases. The clonotype comes from a man younger than 45 in good health. This chain uses TRBV28 with TRBJ2-5, with 8 bases identical to TRBD1. Input material: memory CD4+ T cells sorted from blood. Subset given: CD45RA-negative fraction. The CDR3 loop is CASSPQGAGETQYF. The CDR3 bases are TGTGCCAGCAGTCCCCAGGGGGCAGGGGAGACCCAGTACTTC.